The present TCR beta chain was sequenced within a study of blood T cell repertoires in COVID-19. In the study overall: COVID-19 samples collected from the United States, Italy and Spain covered acute and convalescent phases. Nucleic acid was either cDNA or gDNA, and it came from T cells, B-cell-depleted T cells, or PBMCs.

V lost 6 bases and J lost 8; bases outside the gene matches: 8. The CDR3 totals 14 residues. Germline CDR1 reads WNHNN; CDR2 reads SYGVQD (reference sequence). In the original processing: Estimates of nucleated cell counts were drawn from the amplification of reference gene primers. Here immunoSEQ multiplex PCR was the method, and the copy in TCRdb shows in-frame clones only, minus some. V, J and clone size derive from that table, while D and trimming were established from the DNA sequence. The repertoire holds 110,000 or so clones, with around 83% as singletons. The sample consisted of peripheral blood. The sequence was obtained from a woman of 80 years or more with acute or convalescent COVID-19. The chain carries TRBV10-1 and TRBJ1-2, with 11 bases aligning to TRBD1. The CDR3, as DNA: TGCGCCAGCAGCCCGGGACAGGGGGTTTCCGGCTACACCTTC. Translation: CASSPGQGVSGYTF.